This entry lists 20 T cell receptor beta chains sequenced from one sample in a study of cytomegalovirus exposure and HLA in healthy donors. The primer mix had 60 Vbeta and 13 Jbeta primers. The protocol was immunoSEQ multiplex PCR, while the TCRdb copy is restricted to in-frame clones and leaves out a portion. Of 130,000 or so clones listed, 65% to 90% are singletons. Sample: PBMCs. These receptors all stem from a young man in good health and CMV-seronegative.

The V and J genes are TRBV6-5 and TRBJ1-5; D ambiguous. CDR1 and CDR2 (germline): MNHEY, SVGAGI. V was shortened by 6 bases and J by 6 bases, with 12 bases between the two germline ends. The CDR3 runs to 13 residues. The CDR3 sequence is CASRATRGQPQHF. CDR3 in DNA: TGTGCCAGCAGGGCAACTCGGGGTCAGCCCCAGCATTTT.

The rearrangement joins TRBV5-1 to TRBJ2-5; TRBD2 is a possible D gene (6 bases). V lost 4 bases and J 1 base, leaving 14 bases between the germline ends. Looked up from germline, CDR1 is SGHRS and CDR2 is YFSETQ. The CDR3 extends over 15 amino acids. CDR3: CASSTGLSGQETQYF. The CDR3 DNA reads TGCGCCAGCAGCACAGGACTTAGCGGCCAAGAGACCCAGTACTTC.

The genes are TRBV5-4 and TRBJ2-1, with 9 bases matching TRBD2. The V and J ends lost 0 bases and 5 bases, in that order; junction bases with no gene match: 3. The germline CDR1 and CDR2 sequences are SGHNT and YYREEE (reference sequence). The CDR3 is 15 residues long. This chain's CDR3 is CASSLELAGNNEQFF. The CDR3 nucleotides are TGTGCCAGCAGCTTGGAACTAGCGGGTAACAATGAGCAGTTCTTC.

Comments on this clone: An end of the junction differs from the germline gene, which may be a read error. Other DNA sequences in the same sample also yield this CDR3. This rearrangement joins TRBV4-1 to TRBJ1-5, with 10 bases identical to TRBD1. This CDR3 is 17 amino acids long. Germline CDR1 is MGHRA and CDR2 is YSYEKL. CDR3 sequence: CASSPGQGEHSNQPQHF. DNA for the CDR3: TGCGCTAGCAGCCCCGGACAGGGGGAGCATAGCAATCAGCCCCAGCATTTT.

A few counts support this clone. The chain employs TRBV25-1 and TRBJ2-7; D possibly corresponds to TRBD1 (5 bases). Trimming removed 7 bases from V and 5 bases from J, with 12 bases in between. This CDR3 is built from 12 residues. The germline V gene encodes CDR1 MGHDK and CDR2 SYGVNS. CDR3 DNA sequence: TGTGCCAGCACAGGGTCCCCCCACGAGCAGTACTTC. Translating it yields CASTGSPHEQYF.

The chain couples TRBV5-6 to TRBJ2-5; D possibly corresponds to TRBD2 (5 bases). The J call may be mistaken, given a closer DNA end match to TRBJ2-7. This CDR3 is built from 11 residues. Looked up from germline, CDR1 is SGHDT and CDR2 is YYEEEE. CDR3 amino acids: CASSRAYEQYF. CDR3 nucleotides: TGTGCCTCTTCGAGGGCCTACGAGCAGTACTTC.

The rearrangement links TRBV29-1 to TRBJ2-2, with 8 bases fitting TRBD2. The CDR3 is 17 amino acids. Germline values: CDR1 SQVTM, CDR2 ANQGSEA. The junction had 10 bases not matched to a gene; V was cut back by 2 bases and J by 2 bases. For the CDR3, the DNA is TGCAGCGTTGAAAGTCGGGTAGCGGGGACCAACACCGGGGAGCTGTTTTTT. Amino acid sequence: CSVESRVAGTNTGELFF.

CDR3 region: CASSVTGLSTNEQFF. The CDR3 bases are TGTGCCAGCAGCGTAACCGGACTATCGACCAATGAGCAGTTCTTC. This chain joins TRBV9 and TRBJ2-1; possible D gene TRBD2, 6 bases. V lost 1 base and J 6 bases, leaving 14 bases between the germline ends. Germline CDR1 and CDR2: SGDLS and YYNGEE. This CDR3 region has 15 residues.

The chain recombines TRBV9 with TRBJ2-2; D ambiguous. V was shortened by 3 bases and J by 7 bases, with 4 bases between the two germline ends. CDR3 length: 11 amino acids. CDR1 is SGDLS and CDR2 is YYNGEE in the germline V gene. In DNA, the CDR3 is TGTGCCAGCAGCGCGGGCGGGGAGCTGTTTTTT. Its protein is CASSAGGELFF.

The rearrangement joins TRBV6-6 to TRBJ2-3; TRBD1 matches at 7 bases. With V trimmed by 4 bases and J by 7 bases, 5 bases remained unmatched. This CDR3 has 13 amino acids. Germline V gene lookup returns CDR1 MNHNY and CDR2 SVGAGI (reference sequence). CDR3 protein: CASSSAGGNTQYF. DNA of the CDR3: TGTGCCAGCAGTTCCGCAGGGGGAAATACGCAGTATTTT.

This chain links TRBV13 with TRBJ2-3, with TRBD2 matching over 11 bases. This CDR3 is built from 16 residues. Per the germline V gene, CDR1 is PRHDT and CDR2 is FYEKMQ (reference sequence). Unmatched junction bases numbered 9, after V lost 5 bases and J lost 5 bases. The CDR3 DNA sequence: TGTGCCAGCAGCAGCCGTAGCGGGGGGGCCAGAGATACGCAGTATTTT. Encoded protein: CASSSRSGGARDTQYF.

J is TRBJ1-6 and V is TRBV6-1, with D possibly matching TRBD1 (5 bases). The CDR3 extends over 19 amino acids. Deletions cut 3 bases from V and 1 base from J, with 19 bases between. Germline V gene data show CDR1 as MNHNS and CDR2 as SASEGT. CDR3 nucleotide sequence: TGTGCCAGCAGTGATCGAGGTGGAACAGGAATTTCCTATAATTCACCCCTCCACTTT. It encodes CASSDRGGTGISYNSPLHF.

In this sample, this clone turned up a few times. The J gene is TRBJ1-2, the V gene TRBV28; weak D call: TRBD1 (6 bases). The germline CDR1 and CDR2 sequences are MDHEN and SYDVKM. The CDR3 has 22 amino acids. Trimming pared 4 bases from V and 5 bases from J, leaving 38 bases between. CDR3 sequence: CASSWTVRDGIRMGNPSYGYTF. Here the CDR3 DNA reads TGTGCCAGCAGTTGGACAGTCCGGGACGGGATTCGGATGGGGAATCCGTCTTATGGCTACACCTTC.

The chain couples TRBV30 to TRBJ2-3; D might be TRBD2 (6 bases). This CDR3 comprises 13 residues. Germline V CDR1 and CDR2: GTSNPN, SVGIG (reference sequence). Trimming left V 5 bases short and J 6 bases short, with 15 bases between. CDR3: CAWGRRERDTQYF. The CDR3 DNA follows: TGTGCCTGGGGGCGCCGGGAGAGGGATACGCAGTATTTT.

The gene calls are TRBV6-5 and TRBJ1-1; no reliable D call. Germline V gives CDR1 MNHEY, CDR2 SVGAGI. The CDR3 runs to 10 residues. Trimming took 8 bases from V and 8 from J, leaving 9 bases between them. The CDR3 DNA reads TGTGCCAGCTCACTGTGGGAAGCTTTCTTT. It specifies CASSLWEAFF.

V is TRBV5-6 and J is TRBJ1-2; TRBD1 might be the D (5 bases). The ends were cut back, 7 bases at V and 2 bases at J, with 12 bases in the middle. Germline V gene data show CDR1 as SGHDT and CDR2 as YYEEEE. The CDR3 length is 13 residues. The CDR3 loop is CASGTRANYGYTF. DNA for the CDR3: TGTGCCAGCGGGACTCGAGCCAACTATGGCTACACCTTC.

This chain links TRBV9 with TRBJ2-5; 13 bases fit TRBD2. V shed 0 bases and J 0 bases; nucleotides not matched to a gene: 5. The CDR3 is made up of 18 amino acids. Germline V gene sequence: CDR1 SGDLS, CDR2 YYNGEE. CDR3 bases: TGTGCCAGCAGCGTAGGCACTAGCGGGGGGGCGTACCAAGAGACCCAGTACTTC. This sequence encodes CASSVGTSGGAYQETQYF.

The J gene is TRBJ2-1, the V gene TRBV11-3; 7 bases are a match to TRBD2. The CDR3 consists of 15 residues. The trim removed 3 bases at V and 2 bases at J, leaving 4 bases unmatched. The germline V gene has CDR1 SGHNT and CDR2 YENEEA. CDR3 residues: CASSFSLAAYNEQFF. The CDR3 DNA reads as TGTGCCAGCAGCTTTAGTCTAGCGGCCTACAATGAGCAGTTCTTC.

This sequence joins TRBV28 and TRBJ1-4; 7 positions agree with TRBD1. This CDR3 has 14 residues. V was pared by 6 bases and J by 8 bases, with 9 bases of the junction left unmatched. Germline lookup yields CDR1 MDHEN and CDR2 SYDVKM. The CDR3 coding sequence is TGTGCCAGCAGCTCTGGGACAGTAGACGAAAAACTGTTTTTT. This encodes CASSSGTVDEKLFF. The full variable domain, with the rest looked up from reference TRBV28 and TRBJ1-4, is DVKVTQSSRYLVKRTGEKVFLECVQDMDHENMFWYRQDPGLGLRLIYFSYDVKMKEKGDIPEGYSVSREKKERFSLILESASTNQTSMYLCASSSGTVDEKLFFGSGTQLSVL.

This chain connects TRBV6-1 to TRBJ2-7, with TRBD1 identical over 10 bases. Germline CDR1 and CDR2: MNHNS and SASEGT. CDR3 length: 15 residues. Trimming removed 1 base from V and 7 bases from J; junction bases left unmatched: 7. CDR3 coding DNA: TGTGCCAGCAGTGAAGAGGTGGGACAGGGGAGAGAGCAGTACTTC. Protein: CASSEEVGQGREQYF.